These 8 T cell receptor beta chains share one sample of origin, sequenced in a study of blood T cell repertoires in COVID-19. This table comes from immunoSEQ multiplex PCR, and its TCRdb copy is limited to in-frame clones, with some not included. This sample carries about 300,000 clones, 85% to 90% of them seen once, and the ten largest clones take over 3.5%. The sequenced sample was PBMCs or T cells enriched from blood (not recorded which). These receptors all stem from a man between 25 and 39 years old who had recovered from COVID-19.

The chain couples TRBV7-9 to TRBJ1-4, with 9 bases fitting TRBD1. With 5 bases clipped from V and 4 bases from J, the junction kept 8 bases outside the gene matches. CDR1 SEHNR and CDR2 FQNEAQ come from the germline V gene (reference sequence). The CDR3 runs to 16 residues. In DNA, the CDR3 is TGTGCCAGCAGCCAGGGACAGGGCCCCTATAATGAAAAACTGTTTTTT. This encodes CASSQGQGPYNEKLFF.

This chain uses TRBV12-3 or TRBV12-4 with TRBJ1-1; 9 bases are a match to TRBD1. With V trimmed by 5 bases and J by 7 bases, 5 bases remained unmatched. This CDR3 is built from 13 residues. The DNA of the CDR3 is TGTGCCAGCAGTGATACAGGGGGCCGTGAAGCTTTCTTT. Translated: CASSDTGGREAFF.

This chain uses TRBV5-1 with TRBJ2-1; 7 bases fit TRBD2. Trimming removed 4 bases from V and 1 base from J; junction bases left unmatched: 11. From germline, CDR1 is SGHRS and CDR2 YFSETQ. This CDR3 has 17 amino acids. In DNA form, the CDR3 reads TGCGCCAGCAGCGCTACCACTAGCGCATCTTCCTACAATGAGCAGTTCTTC. Its translation is CASSATTSASSYNEQFF. Together with reference TRBV5-1 and TRBJ2-1, the CDR3 gives the full variable domain: KAGVTQTPRYLIKTRGQQVTLSCSPISGHRSVSWYQQTPGQGLQFLFEYFSETQRNKGNFPGRFSGRQFSNSRSEMNVSTLELGDSALYLCASSATTSASSYNEQFFGPGTRLTVL.

The sample holds a few counts of this clone. The chain combines TRBV7-2 with TRBJ2-2; D might be TRBD2 (6 bases). The V end was cut by 3 bases, the J end by 1 base, with 9 bases between. The CDR3 sequence is 15 residues long. CDR1 SGHTA and CDR2 FQGNSA come from the germline V gene. CDR3 loop: CASSLGAGNTGELFF. As DNA, the CDR3 is TGTGCCAGCAGCTTGGGAGCGGGGAACACCGGGGAGCTGTTTTTT.

J is TRBJ2-2 and V is TRBV30, with TRBD1 identical over 11 bases. Trimming cost V 1 base and J 7 bases; bases outside gene matches: 11. The V gene's germline CDR1 is GTSNPN and CDR2 SVGIG (reference sequence). CDR3 length: 17 amino acids. CDR3 sequence: CAWSASRTGGTGGELFF. In DNA, the CDR3 is TGTGCCTGGAGTGCCTCTAGGACAGGGGGCACTGGCGGGGAGCTGTTTTTT.

The CDR3 coding sequence is TGTGCCAGCAGCTTAGGGCTAGGAGCTAACTATGGCTACACCTTC. Translated, it gives CASSLGLGANYGYTF. The chain couples TRBV13 to TRBJ1-2; D gene unclear. There are 15 residues in the CDR3. Germline loops: CDR1 PRHDT, CDR2 FYEKMQ (reference sequence). The germline V and J ends were trimmed by 0 bases and 0 bases, with 8 bases remaining between them.

The chain joins TRBV7-9 to TRBJ1-4, with D uncertain. The CDR3 runs 13 residues. Germline V gene data show CDR1 as SEHNR and CDR2 as FQNEAQ (reference sequence). V was shortened by 1 base and J by 5 bases, with 5 bases between the two germline ends. CDR3 sequence reads: CASSLVSNEKLFF. CDR3 nucleotide sequence: TGTGCCAGCAGCTTAGTTAGCAATGAAAAACTGTTTTTT.

The rearrangement links TRBV11-3 to TRBJ1-5, with TRBD1 identical over 9 bases. The CDR3 length is 18 residues. Trimming took 6 bases from V and 1 from J; bases not matched to a gene: 13. CDR1 and CDR2 from the germline V gene are SGHNT and YENEEA. The CDR3 protein is CASRKSPRDRVSNQPQHF. The CDR3 DNA sequence: TGTGCCAGCAGAAAAAGTCCCCGGGACAGGGTCAGCAATCAGCCCCAGCATTTT.